The 17 T cell receptor beta chains listed next were all sequenced from one sample in a study of blood T cell repertoires in COVID-19. Measured with immunoSEQ multiplex PCR; TCRdb has only the in-frame clones, and not every one. The repertoire holds tens of thousands of clones, with under 85% as singletons. Sequenced sample: peripheral blood. These receptors originate from a woman aged 80 or over with acute or convalescent COVID-19.

The V gene is TRBV12-3 or TRBV12-4, the J gene TRBJ2-1; D might be TRBD2 (5 bases). Trimming left V 5 bases short and J 10 bases short, with 15 bases between. The CDR3 contains 13 residues. CDR3 sequence reads: CASSRGLGTEQFF. The DNA for the CDR3 is TGTGCCAGCAGTAGAGGACTGGGAACGGAGCAGTTCTTC.

V gene TRBV10-3 combines with J gene TRBJ2-7; TRBD2 matches 8 bases. The CDR3 is made up of 13 amino acids. Trimming took 10 bases from V and 3 from J; bases not matched to a gene: 8. Germline values: CDR1 ENHRY, CDR2 SYGVKD. The CDR3 DNA is TGTGCCACCAGAGCGGGAGCCAACTACGAGCAGTACTTC. It is translated as CATRAGANYEQYF.

V and J are TRBV16 and TRBJ2-7; possibly TRBD2 for D (7 bases). CDR3 length: 14 amino acids. Trimming removed 0 bases from V and 2 bases from J, with 8 bases in between. Germline V gives CDR1 KGHSY, CDR2 FQNENV. CDR3 loop: CASSQSGGPYEQYF. CDR3 DNA sequence: TGTGCCAGCAGCCAATCCGGGGGGCCCTACGAGCAGTACTTC. The variable domain in full, with the rest retrieved from reference TRBV16 and TRBJ2-7, is GEEVAQTPKHLVRGEGQKAKLYCAPIKGHSYVFWYQQVLKNEFKFLISFQNENVFDETGMPKERFSAKCLPNSPCSLEIQATKLEDSAVYFCASSQSGGPYEQYFGPGTRLTVT.

The gene calls are TRBV18 and TRBJ2-1; weak D call: TRBD2 (5 bases). The CDR3 contains 13 residues. Trimming left V 4 bases short and J 5 bases short, with 9 bases between. CDR1 is KGHSH, CDR2 LQKENI, per germline. CDR3 amino acids: CASSQTINNEQFF. The CDR3 coding sequence is TGTGCCAGCTCACAGACTATTAACAATGAGCAGTTCTTC.

The rearrangement joins TRBV6-5 to TRBJ1-5, with unresolved D. Germline V lookup: CDR1 MNHEY, CDR2 SVGAGI. The CDR3 is made up of 15 amino acids. With 2 bases removed from V and 3 bases from J, the gap between germline ends came to 11 bases. In DNA, the CDR3 is TGTGCCAGCAGTTACATAGACACATACAATCAGCCCCAGCATTTT. Its protein is CASSYIDTYNQPQHF.

This clone was recorded a few times. The V gene is TRBV5-1, the J gene TRBJ2-7; D is perhaps TRBD1 (6 bases). Between the trimmed V and J ends, which lost 4 bases and 5 bases, there was a span of 13 bases. The CDR3 contains 13 residues. Germline V lookup: CDR1 SGHRS, CDR2 YFSETQ. The CDR3 protein is CASSLGQRDEQYF. CDR3 in DNA: TGCGCCAGCAGCCTCGGACAGAGAGACGAGCAGTACTTC.

A few counts support this clone. V gene TRBV7-6 combines with J gene TRBJ2-2; 14 bases align to TRBD2. The CDR3 spans 18 residues. The V gene's germline CDR1 is SGHVS and CDR2 FNYEAQ. Trimming at V came to 1 base and at J to 8 bases, leaving 9 bases not matched to a gene. For the CDR3, the DNA is TGTGCCAGCAGCTTAGAAACGGGGACTAGCGGGAGTGCGGGGGAGCTGTTTTTT. It codes for CASSLETGTSGSAGELFF.

The chain has TRBV24-1 and TRBJ1-5; TRBD1 matches 7 bases. V was pared by 8 bases and J by 2 bases, with 8 bases of the junction left unmatched. Looked up from germline, CDR1 is KGHDR and CDR2 is SFDVKD. The CDR3 has 15 amino acids. As DNA, the CDR3 is TGTGCCACCAAAACAGGGGAGTCGGGCAATCAGCCCCAGCATTTT. It specifies CATKTGESGNQPQHF.

This clone has more than one count but fewer than ten. V is TRBV3-1 (or the pseudogene TRBV3-2) and J is TRBJ2-3, with a tentative D call TRBD2 (6 bases). CDR1 and CDR2 from the germline V gene are LGHDT and YNNKEL (reference sequence). The V end lost 3 bases, the J end lost 2 bases, and 12 bases lay between the germline ends. The CDR3 spans 15 residues. CDR3 region: CASSHSSAATDTQYF. The CDR3 DNA reads TGTGCCAGCAGCCATTCTAGCGCGGCCACAGATACGCAGTATTTT.

V and J are TRBV2 and TRBJ2-2; 7 positions match TRBD1. CDR3 size: 13 residues. V lost 7 bases and J lost 6; bases outside the gene matches: 5. Germline values: CDR1 SNHLY, CDR2 FYNNEI. The CDR3 DNA reads TGTGCCAGCAATACAGGGGCCCCCGGGGAGCTGTTTTTT. Its protein is CASNTGAPGELFF.

This chain links TRBV10-1 with TRBJ2-5, with 9 nucleotides matching TRBD2. The CDR3 length is 13 residues. With V trimmed by 8 bases and J by 3 bases, 4 bases remained unmatched. Germline V gene data show CDR1 as WNHNN and CDR2 as SYGVQD (reference sequence). The CDR3 DNA reads as TGCGCCAGCGTATTAGCGGGAGAAGAGACCCAGTACTTC. Protein sequence: CASVLAGEETQYF.

Written as DNA, the CDR3 is TGTGCCAGCAGCGCTTCCGGGACAGGGTCTTACGAGCAGTACTTC. As protein: CASSASGTGSYEQYF. V and J are TRBV9 and TRBJ2-7, with 9 bases identical to TRBD1. Germline V lookup: CDR1 SGDLS, CDR2 YYNGEE. The CDR3 spans 15 residues. With V trimmed by 3 bases and J by 4 bases, 8 bases remained unmatched. Using reference TRBV9 and TRBJ2-7 for the parts outside the CDR3, the full variable domain is DSGVTQTPKHLITATGQRVTLRCSPRSGDLSVYWYQQSLDQGLQFLIQYYNGEERAKGNILERFSAQQFPDLHSELNLSSLELGDSALYFCASSASGTGSYEQYFGPGTRLTVT.

J is TRBJ1-1 and V is TRBV11-3; perhaps TRBD1 as D (6 bases). Germline V gene data show CDR1 as SGHNT and CDR2 as YENEEA. This CDR3 is 13 amino acids long. Deletions cut 10 bases from V and 4 bases from J, with 16 bases between. The CDR3 protein is CATQGQGRTEAFF. The CDR3 DNA is TGTGCCACCCAGGGGCAGGGGCGCACTGAAGCTTTCTTT.

The V gene is TRBV27, the J gene TRBJ2-6, with TRBD1 identical over 7 bases. The CDR3 has 16 residues. The V and J ends lost 6 bases and 2 bases, in that order; junction bases with no gene match: 7. Germline V gene data show CDR1 as MNHEY and CDR2 as SMNVEV (reference sequence). The CDR3 here is CASRKSGGPGANVLTF. In DNA, the CDR3 is TGTGCCAGCAGAAAATCAGGGGGACCTGGGGCCAACGTCCTGACTTTC.

This chain links TRBV2 with TRBJ2-5; 13 bases align to TRBD2. Germline V gives CDR1 SNHLY, CDR2 FYNNEI. The CDR3 is 16 amino acids. V lost 4 bases, J lost 4 bases, and 6 bases stayed unmatched. CDR3 residues: CASSATSGRDGETQYF. The CDR3 DNA reads as TGTGCCAGCAGTGCCACTAGCGGGAGGGATGGAGAGACCCAGTACTTC.

The CDR3 sequence is CASSPVAGGGNEQFF. CDR3 in DNA: TGTGCCAGCAGCCCCGTGGCGGGAGGGGGCAATGAGCAGTTCTTC. The chain recombines TRBV11-2 with TRBJ2-1; 9 bases map to TRBD2. Losses at the gene ends were 5 bases for V and 6 bases for J; bases not matched to a gene: 8. The CDR3 has 15 residues. CDR1 and CDR2 (germline): SGHAT, FQNNGV.

This clone was picked up a small number of times. This chain links TRBV28 with TRBJ1-6; maybe TRBD1 (6 bases). CDR1 and CDR2 from the germline V gene are MDHEN and SYDVKM. The V end was cut by 6 bases, the J end by 4 bases, with 19 bases between. There are 17 residues in the CDR3. CDR3 DNA: TGTGCCAGCAGCCACCGGGGCAGGGGTATTTATAATTCACCCCTCCACTTT. It encodes CASSHRGRGIYNSPLHF.